This TCR beta chain was recovered during a study of blood T cell repertoires in COVID-19. Study in general: Both acute and convalescent COVID-19 samples were obtained from the United States, Italy and Spain. Sample material is recorded as cDNA or gDNA derived from T cells, B-cell-depleted T cells, or PBMCs.

Original data processing: Researchers report that nucleated cell counts were estimated from reference gene primer amplification. Generated by immunoSEQ multiplex PCR, the TCRdb table keeps only in-frame clones and is missing some. From that table come the V and J calls and clone size; the DNA was used to work out D and trimming. The table shows about 140,000 clones, with less than 85% occurring only once. V lost 4 bases and J lost 3, with 27 bases in between. Germline V CDR1 and CDR2: MDHEN, SYDVKM. The CDR3 consists of 19 residues. The receptor comes from a woman at least 80 years old in a cohort sampled during active or convalescent COVID-19. Sequenced sample: peripheral blood. The rearrangement uses TRBV28 and TRBJ1-1; the D gene is possibly TRBD1 (5 bases). The CDR3 protein is CASSSFYGHALSVDTEAFF. DNA of the CDR3: TGTGCCAGCAGTTCCTTCTACGGACATGCTCTCTCGGTGGACACTGAAGCTTTCTTT.